This entry lists 16 T cell receptor beta chains sequenced from one sample in a study of T cells after yellow fever vaccination. TCRdb analysed the 5' RACE reads with MiXCR anew, one entry per CDR3 protein. The table records more than 300,000 distinct CDR3 sequences, about 10% of them present only once. Sample: CD4+ T cells sorted from PBMCs, taken 45 days after the yellow fever booster vaccination. These receptors came from a man younger than 35 who received the YFV17D yellow fever vaccine.

The sample holds a few counts of this clonotype. The rearrangement links TRBV7-2 to TRBJ2-5, with 8 bases fitting TRBD1. V gave up 5 bases and J gave up 3 bases; unmatched junction bases: 11. This CDR3 contains 16 residues. Germline V lookup: CDR1 SGHTA, CDR2 FQGNSA. In DNA, the CDR3 is TGTGCCAGCAGCCCTAGGACAGGGTTGAGAAAAGAGACCCAGTACTTC. The encoded protein is CASSPRTGLRKETQYF. Full variable domain (remainder filled in from reference TRBV7-2 and TRBJ2-5): GAGVSQSPSNKVTEKGKDVELRCDPISGHTALYWYRQSLGQGLEFLIYFQGNSAPDKSGLPSDRFSAERTGGSVSTLTIQRTQQEDSAVYLCASSPRTGLRKETQYFGPGTRLLVL.

Only a few counts were recorded for this clonotype. The rearrangement uses TRBV7-2 and TRBJ1-2; D is undetermined. The germline V gene has CDR1 SGHTA and CDR2 FQGNSA. The length of the CDR3 is 13 residues. V lost 5 bases and J 2 bases, leaving 9 bases between the germline ends. CDR3 protein: CASSLDPNYGYTF. CDR3 in DNA: TGTGCCAGCAGCCTGGACCCCAACTATGGCTACACCTTC.

The chain employs TRBV7-9 and TRBJ2-5; tentatively, D is TRBD2 (5 bases). The CDR3 is 13 residues long. Germline lookup yields CDR1 SEHNR and CDR2 FQNEAQ (reference sequence). V dropped 5 bases and J dropped 3 bases, with 10 bases sitting between them. The CDR3 sequence is CASSPDGEETQYF. The DNA of the CDR3 is TGTGCCAGCAGCCCGGACGGGGAAGAGACCCAGTACTTC.

This clonotype was seen at least ten times. This sequence joins TRBV7-2 and TRBJ2-3, with D tentatively TRBD2 (6 bases). The CDR3 runs 17 residues. Germline assignment: CDR1 SGHTA and CDR2 FQGNSA. Trimming cost V 0 bases and J 4 bases, with 17 bases left between them. This chain's CDR3 is CASSLASRGAGPDTQYF. The CDR3 nucleotides are TGTGCCAGCAGCTTAGCGTCCCGCGGGGCCGGCCCAGATACGCAGTATTTT.

J is TRBJ2-5 and V is TRBV29-1, with D perhaps TRBD1 (6 bases). The CDR3 spans 11 residues. The ends were cut back, 5 bases at V and 13 bases at J, with 17 bases in the middle. Per the germline V gene, CDR1 is SQVTM and CDR2 is ANQGSEA. The CDR3 DNA follows: TGCAGCGTTTCTACAGGGCCCCTTGCGTACTTC. This gives the protein CSVSTGPLAYF.

This clonotype was seen only a few times. CDR3 coding DNA: TGTGCCAGCAGATTGGACAGGGGAAATGGCTACACCTTC. It is translated as CASRLDRGNGYTF. This chain connects TRBV2 to TRBJ1-2; TRBD1 agrees at 9 bases. CDR1 and CDR2 from the germline V gene are SNHLY and FYNNEI. This CDR3 is 13 amino acids long. Trimming removed 6 bases from V and 6 bases from J; junction bases left unmatched: 5.

This clonotype was recorded a few times. The chain carries TRBV4-2 and TRBJ2-5, with D maybe TRBD2 (7 bases). The germline V and J ends were trimmed by 1 base and 5 bases, with 17 bases remaining between them. This CDR3 comprises 16 residues. Per the germline V gene, CDR1 is LGHNA and CDR2 is YNFKEQ. CDR3: CASSQGLGGARETQYF. In DNA form, the CDR3 reads TGTGCCAGCAGCCAAGGCCTGGGGGGGGCTCGGGAGACCCAGTACTTC.

This chain joins TRBV5-1 and TRBJ1-4; D is unresolved. The CDR3 spans 13 residues. Germline loops: CDR1 SGHRS, CDR2 YFSETQ. V lost 2 bases to trimming and J lost 14 bases, with 16 bases between them. This chain's CDR3 is CASSFRAGDRLFF. The CDR3 DNA reads TGCGCCAGCAGCTTTCGCGCCGGGGATAGGCTGTTTTTT.

This chain uses TRBV27 with TRBJ2-6; 7 bases are a match to TRBD1. This CDR3 has 14 amino acids. Germline values: CDR1 MNHEY, CDR2 SMNVEV (reference sequence). V lost 10 bases and J lost 4; bases outside the gene matches: 7. For the CDR3, the DNA is TGTGCCATCGCCGACAGGGCCGGGGCCAACGTCCTGACTTTC. Translated, it gives CAIADRAGANVLTF.

This clonotype was picked up a small number of times. This sequence joins TRBV29-1 and TRBJ1-1; D may be TRBD1 (5 bases). The CDR3 sequence is 13 residues long. Germline loops: CDR1 SQVTM, CDR2 ANQGSEA. Trimming removed 0 bases from V and 3 bases from J, with 8 bases in between. The CDR3 DNA reads TGCAGCGTTGAAGAGGGGGTCTACACTGAAGCTTTCTTT. Its translation is CSVEEGVYTEAFF.

V usage is TRBV7-9 and J usage is TRBJ2-3, with a weak D call TRBD2 (6 bases). Germline V gives CDR1 SEHNR, CDR2 FQNEAQ (reference sequence). This CDR3 region has 16 residues. The germline V and J ends were trimmed by 11 bases and 0 bases, with 21 bases remaining between them. Written as DNA, the CDR3 is TGTGCCGTCACACTCGGGGGAGTTCCGAGCACAGATACGCAGTATTTT. It translates to CAVTLGGVPSTDTQYF.

About this clonotype: A much larger clonotype is one base distant, so this may be a read error. The chain combines TRBV23-1 with TRBJ1-6, with 7 bases identical to TRBD1. TRBV23-1 is an ORF; its function is uncertain. This CDR3 is 17 amino acids long. CDR3 sequence: CASSPQPQSGGNSPIHF. DNA of the CDR3: TGCGCCAGCAGTCCACAACCCCAATCAGGGGGTAATTCACCCATCCACTTT.

This clonotype has at least ten counts. V usage is TRBV24-1 and J usage is TRBJ2-2, with a possible D match to TRBD1 (5 bases). The CDR3 contains 12 residues. V was clipped by 9 bases and J by 4 bases, with 8 bases between them. Looked up from germline, CDR1 is KGHDR and CDR2 is SFDVKD. The DNA of the CDR3 is TGTGCCACCGGGGCGAGCACCGGGGAGCTGTTTTTT. It codes for CATGASTGELFF.

The chain employs TRBV5-4 and TRBJ1-5, with 7 bases matching TRBD1. This CDR3 has 13 residues. V lost 4 bases and J lost 6; bases outside the gene matches: 4. CDR1 is SGHNT, CDR2 YYREEE, per germline (reference sequence). The CDR3 DNA follows: TGTGCCAGCAGCAGGGACAGTGGTCAGCCCCAGCATTTT. It yields the protein CASSRDSGQPQHF.

The table lists this clonotype with a few counts. The chain joins TRBV5-1 to TRBJ1-1; 11 positions match TRBD1. Germline values: CDR1 SGHRS, CDR2 YFSETQ. V lost 3 bases, J lost 4 bases, and 8 bases stayed unmatched. The CDR3 spans 16 residues. The chain's CDR3 is CASSSGTGGWGTEAFF. In DNA, the CDR3 is TGCGCCAGCAGCTCCGGGACAGGGGGATGGGGCACTGAAGCTTTCTTT.

The V gene is TRBV9, the J gene TRBJ1-2; the D gene is possibly TRBD1 (5 bases). Germline CDR1 and CDR2: SGDLS and YYNGEE. The germline V and J ends were trimmed by 2 bases and 4 bases, with 30 bases remaining between them. CDR3 length: 20 amino acids. The CDR3 is CASSVSAGPYNSNGGYGYTF. The CDR3 coding sequence is TGTGCCAGCAGCGTGTCCGCGGGACCGTATAATTCAAATGGAGGCTATGGCTACACCTTC.